The T cell receptor (beta chain) under discussion was sequenced for a study of metastatic and nonmetastatic thyroid tumors. None of the patients had undergone any treatment ahead of thyroid surgery. TCRdb re-analyzed the PCR reads using MiXCR. This sample has 30,000 to 35,000 clones, with approximately 17% found just once. Trimming left V 8 bases short and J 4 bases short, with 20 bases between. The CDR3 loop spans 15 amino acids. Per the germline V gene, CDR1 is PRHDT and CDR2 is FYEKMQ (reference sequence). The sequence was obtained from a female donor with papillary thyroid cancer or a benign thyroid nodule (not recorded which). Some clones in this sample may be carry-over from other donors' samples. The sequenced sample consisted of blood. The V and J genes are TRBV13 and TRBJ2-5, with D tentatively TRBD1 (6 bases). The CDR3 sequence is CASGPPGTWTETQYF. The CDR3 DNA reads TGTGCCAGCGGTCCCCCGGGGACATGGACAGAGACCCAGTACTTC.